This T cell receptor beta chain was obtained from a study of human thymus T cells. The study, taken as a whole, reports: Within thymic and blood repertoires, V and J gene usage appeared to be biased.

For this clone: Antigen specificity is unknown.

All donors were healthy Finnish infants who were undergoing corrective surgery to treat congenital heart defects. During surgery, about 0.5-1 mL peripheral blood was drawn from four of eight donors. All available leukocytes, rather than a set cell count, yielded the blood DNA. Only in-frame clones appear in the TCRdb table, and some are missing; sequencing was by immunoSEQ multiplex PCR. The data contain tens of thousands of clones, 95% of them singletons. This clonotype was obtained from a girl under three years old with a congenital heart defect but otherwise immunologically healthy. Material: blood.

In nucleotides, the CDR3 is TGTGCCTTATGGCCAACAACCCAAGAGACCCAGTACTTC. It is translated as CALWPTTQETQYF. The chain combines TRBV25-1 with TRBJ2-5; D is ambiguous. Trimming removed 11 bases at V and 1 base at J, with 14 bases between. The CDR3 consists of 13 residues. The germline V gene encodes CDR1 MGHDK and CDR2 SYGVNS.